Below are 22 T cell receptor beta chains sequenced from a single sample in a study of shared clonotypes between healthy human individuals. Assay: immunoSEQ multiplex PCR; the TCRdb copy retains only in-frame clones and omits some. The sample shows fewer than 600,000 clones, around 78% of them seen only once. The sequencing sample was made of PBMCs. The receptors were gathered from a woman aged 40-49 years in good health. Some clones in this sample may be carry-over from other donors' samples.

The chain recombines TRBV6-6 with TRBJ1-1, with TRBD1 identical over 9 bases. CDR1 and CDR2 (germline): MNHNY, SVGAGI (reference sequence). The CDR3 contains 15 residues. The trim removed 2 bases at V and 4 bases at J, leaving 5 bases unmatched. CDR3 in DNA: TGTGCCAGCAGTTACCCCGGACAGGGGATCACTGAAGCTTTCTTT. It encodes CASSYPGQGITEAFF.

The chain has TRBV11-2 and TRBJ2-5, with D possibly TRBD1 on 5 matching bases. CDR1 SGHAT and CDR2 FQNNGV come from the germline V gene. This CDR3 contains 14 residues. Deletions cut 4 bases from V and 1 base from J, with 10 bases between. CDR3 in DNA: TGTGCCAGCAGCTCGCAGGGAACCCAAGAGACCCAGTACTTC. Residues: CASSSQGTQETQYF.

The gene calls are TRBV28 and TRBJ2-6; D is perhaps TRBD2 (5 bases). The CDR3 length is 16 residues. Per germline, CDR1 MDHEN and CDR2 SYDVKM. The ends were cut back, 1 base at V and 3 bases at J, with 10 bases in the middle. The CDR3 DNA reads as TGTGCCAGCAGTTTATTATCCGGGGTTGGGGCCAACGTCCTGACTTTC. Residues: CASSLLSGVGANVLTF.

V gene TRBV30 combines with J gene TRBJ1-2, with 9 bases lining up with TRBD1. V shed 6 bases, J shed 4 bases, and the junction held 9 bases outside the gene matches. Germline CDR1 reads GTSNPN; CDR2 reads SVGIG (reference sequence). This CDR3 is built from 14 residues. The CDR3 protein is CACPQEQGAYGYTF. The CDR3 DNA reads as TGTGCCTGCCCCCAAGAACAGGGGGCCTATGGCTACACCTTC.

The chain employs TRBV7-3 and TRBJ2-2; D remains unclear. CDR1 and CDR2 (germline): SGHTA, FQGTGA. The V gene lost 2 bases and the J gene lost 3 bases, with 10 bases spanning the gap. CDR3 length equals 15 residues. CDR3 sequence: CASSLGHRDTGELFF. The DNA for the CDR3 is TGTGCCAGCAGCTTAGGTCACAGAGACACCGGGGAGCTGTTTTTT.

The chain is built from TRBV19 and TRBJ1-2, with D possibly being TRBD1 (6 bases). The ends were cut back, 7 bases at V and 4 bases at J, with 19 bases in the middle. The germline V gene encodes CDR1 LNHDA and CDR2 SQIVND (reference sequence). The CDR3 has 15 residues. Written as DNA, the CDR3 is TGTGCCAGTACCCTCACGGGGGCAGGAACCTATGGCTACACCTTC. This codes for CASTLTGAGTYGYTF.

The CDR3 nucleotides are TGCAGCGTGGATCTTGGACAGGGGAGGGAGACCCAGTACTTC. It specifies CSVDLGQGRETQYF. The rearrangement uses TRBV29-1 and TRBJ2-5; 9 bases line up with TRBD1. V shed 6 bases and J 5 bases; nucleotides not matched to a gene: 10. In germline, CDR1 is SQVTM, CDR2 ANQGSEA. The length of the CDR3 is 14 residues.

V is TRBV10-1 and J is TRBJ2-2; D is ambiguous. Trimming pared 5 bases from V and 8 bases from J, leaving 12 bases between. Germline V gives CDR1 WNHNN, CDR2 SYGVQD (reference sequence). The CDR3 length is 13 residues. CDR3 protein: CASSSGPTGELFF. CDR3 DNA: TGCGCCAGCAGTTCTGGACCCACTGGGGAGCTGTTTTTT.

A few counts support this clone. This rearrangement joins TRBV13 to TRBJ1-2, with D uncertain. CDR1 PRHDT and CDR2 FYEKMQ come from the germline V gene (reference sequence). V lost 3 bases and J lost 4, with 9 bases in between. CDR3 size: 13 residues. The CDR3 DNA reads as TGTGCCAGCAGCTTGGTAGTGACCTATGGCTACACCTTC. This codes for CASSLVVTYGYTF.

The chain uses TRBV7-9 and TRBJ2-1, with 9 bases that match TRBD1. Unmatched junction bases numbered 3, after V lost 4 bases and J lost 2 bases. CDR3 length: 15 amino acids. Germline lookup yields CDR1 SEHNR and CDR2 FQNEAQ (reference sequence). The CDR3 sequence is CASSSGQGPYNEQFF. The CDR3 nucleotides are TGTGCCAGCAGCTCGGGACAGGGTCCCTACAATGAGCAGTTCTTC.

This sequence joins TRBV6-1 and TRBJ2-1; 10 bases agree with TRBD1. The CDR3 is made up of 16 amino acids. Germline-derived CDR1 and CDR2 are MNHNS and SASEGT. With V trimmed by 2 bases and J by 7 bases, 8 bases remained unmatched. The CDR3 DNA is TGTGCCAGCAGTGAATCCCCGGGACAGGGGACAAATGAGCAGTTCTTC. The encoded protein is CASSESPGQGTNEQFF.

The V call is TRBV4-3, the J call TRBJ2-2, with 7 bases matching TRBD1. Germline CDR1 LGHNA, CDR2 YSLEER. This CDR3 has 17 amino acids. V shed 4 bases, J shed 6 bases, and the junction held 14 bases outside the gene matches. For the CDR3, the DNA is TGCGCCAGCAGCCCCCGTCCGGCAGGGGGATCCCCCGGGGAGCTGTTTTTT. It specifies CASSPRPAGGSPGELFF.

The CDR3 nucleotides are TGTGCCAGCAGCTACTCCACTAGCGGGAGTTCCAATGAGCAGTTCTTC. This translates into CASSYSTSGSSNEQFF. This chain connects TRBV9 to TRBJ2-1; 11 nucleotides align to TRBD2. CDR3 length: 16 amino acids. V gave up 4 bases and J gave up 6 bases; unmatched junction bases: 9. Per the germline V gene, CDR1 is SGDLS and CDR2 is YYNGEE.

Worth noting for this clone: Other nucleotide sequences in the sample specify the same CDR3. The rearrangement joins TRBV18 to TRBJ2-2, with D uncertain. The CDR3 is 13 amino acids. Trimming stripped 3 bases from V and 1 base from J, with 3 bases between. Per germline, CDR1 KGHSH and CDR2 LQKENI. The CDR3: CASSPVNTGELFF. The CDR3 coding sequence is TGTGCCAGCTCACCCGTGAACACCGGGGAGCTGTTTTTT.

The CDR3 here is CASSDRGRGPDNQPQHF. DNA of the CDR3: TGTGCCAGCAGTGATAGAGGAAGGGGGCCCGATAATCAGCCCCAGCATTTT. The J gene is TRBJ1-5, the V gene TRBV6-1; 7 bases line up with TRBD1. The CDR3 runs 17 residues. CDR1 and CDR2 (germline): MNHNS, SASEGT. V shed 3 bases, J shed 4 bases, and the junction held 12 bases outside the gene matches.

The V gene is TRBV20-1, the J gene TRBJ2-3, with a tentative D call TRBD2 (6 bases). This CDR3 is 11 amino acids long. Trimming stripped 6 bases from V and 12 bases from J, with 16 bases between. Germline CDR1 DFQATT, CDR2 SNEGSKA (reference sequence). CDR3 coding DNA: TGCAGTGCCATGGACTACCTCCATCAGTATTTT. It specifies CSAMDYLHQYF.

This chain connects TRBV7-3 to TRBJ2-2; D is ambiguous. The CDR3 contains 12 residues. Per germline, CDR1 SGHTA and CDR2 FQGTGA. Trimming removed 8 bases at V and 4 bases at J, with 8 bases between. CDR3 DNA sequence: TGTGCCAGCCGGCAGAGCACCGGGGAGCTGTTTTTT. It is translated as CASRQSTGELFF. The variable domain in full, with the rest retrieved from reference TRBV7-3 and TRBJ2-2, is GAGVSQTPSNKVTEKGKYVELRCDPISGHTALYWYRQSLGQGPEFLIYFQGTGAADDSGLPNDRFFAVRPEGSVSTLKIQRTERGDSAVYLCASRQSTGELFFGEGSRLTVL.

The chain combines TRBV4-2 with TRBJ1-1, with 10 bases fitting TRBD1. The CDR3 loop spans 15 amino acids. V was pared by 4 bases and J by 3 bases, with 5 bases of the junction left unmatched. Germline CDR1 LGHNA, CDR2 YNFKEQ. The DNA for the CDR3 is TGTGCCAGCAGCCCCCGGGACAGGGGAGACACTGAAGCTTTCTTT. Translating gives CASSPRDRGDTEAFF.

The gene calls are TRBV9 and TRBJ2-1; a weak D match, TRBD2 (6 bases). Trimming shortened V by 4 bases and J by 4 bases, and 21 bases separated the two germline ends. In germline, CDR1 is SGDLS, CDR2 YYNGEE. The CDR3 contains 17 residues. The CDR3 loop is CASSHSGGGFTYNEQFF. CDR3 nucleotide sequence: TGTGCCAGCAGCCATAGTGGGGGAGGTTTCACTTACAATGAGCAGTTCTTC. The full variable domain, rest sourced from reference TRBV9 and TRBJ2-1, is DSGVTQTPKHLITATGQRVTLRCSPRSGDLSVYWYQQSLDQGLQFLIQYYNGEERAKGNILERFSAQQFPDLHSELNLSSLELGDSALYFCASSHSGGGFTYNEQFFGPGTRLTVL.

This chain connects TRBV29-1 to TRBJ2-1; 9 positions match TRBD2. CDR1 and CDR2 from the germline V gene are SQVTM and ANQGSEA. The CDR3 is 15 residues long. The junction had 10 bases not matched to a gene; V was cut back by 3 bases and J by 7 bases. The CDR3: CSVETTSGGKNEQFF. The DNA for the CDR3 is TGCAGCGTTGAGACGACTAGCGGAGGCAAAAATGAGCAGTTCTTC.

The CDR3 DNA is TGTGCCAGCGGGACCACTGGATACAATGAGCAGTTCTTC. Translation gives CASGTTGYNEQFF. V usage is TRBV7-9 and J usage is TRBJ2-1; D may be TRBD1 or TRBD2 (5 bases each). Trimming stripped 8 bases from V and 4 bases from J, with 12 bases between. The CDR3 is 13 residues long. The germline CDR1 and CDR2 sequences are SEHNR and FQNEAQ (reference sequence).

The rearrangement links TRBV7-9 to TRBJ2-1; D gene uncertain. The V gene's germline CDR1 is SEHNR and CDR2 FQNEAQ (reference sequence). This CDR3 has 16 amino acids. Trimming removed 5 bases from V and 0 bases from J, with 14 bases in between. CDR3 sequence reads: CASSGTRAHSYNEQFF. CDR3 nucleotide sequence: TGTGCCAGCAGCGGTACCCGCGCCCACTCCTACAATGAGCAGTTCTTC. The full variable domain, its missing parts supplied by reference TRBV7-9 and TRBJ2-1, is DTGVSQNPRHKITKRGQNVTFRCDPISEHNRLYWYRQTLGQGPEFLTYFQNEAQLEKSRLLSDRFSAERPKGSFSTLEIQRTEQGDSAMYLCASSGTRAHSYNEQFFGPGTRLTVL.